The 15 T cell receptor beta chains given below trace back to one sample, sequenced in a study of blood T cell repertoires in COVID-19. Sequencing used immunoSEQ multiplex PCR; TCRdb keeps in-frame clones, though not all of them. The table has roughly 150,000 clones, approximately 83% seen once. The specimen was peripheral blood. These receptors all come from a human donor in a cohort sampled during active COVID-19.

The CDR3 DNA follows: TGTGCCAGCAGCACAGGAAGCCAAGAGACCCAGTACTTC. Encoded protein: CASSTGSQETQYF. The rearrangement joins TRBV3-1 (or the pseudogene TRBV3-2) to TRBJ2-5; maybe TRBD1 (5 bases). Germline V CDR1 and CDR2: LGHDT, YNNKEL (reference sequence). The CDR3 is 13 residues long. Between the trimmed V and J ends, which lost 5 bases and 1 base, there was a span of 8 bases.

This sequence joins TRBV7-8 and TRBJ1-2; D gene ambiguous. The CDR3 is 15 amino acids. CDR1 SGHVS and CDR2 FQNEAQ come from the germline V gene. V lost 1 base, J lost 4 bases, and 13 bases lay in between. The CDR3 bases are TGTGCCAGCAGCTTAGACTCCCTCGAAAGCTATGGCTACACCTTC. This translates into CASSLDSLESYGYTF.

The V gene is TRBV6-5, the J gene TRBJ2-7; 8 nucleotides line up with TRBD1. With V trimmed by 8 bases and J by 3 bases, 12 bases remained unmatched. Germline V gene sequence: CDR1 MNHEY, CDR2 SVGAGI. There are 15 residues in the CDR3. CDR3 nucleotide sequence: TGTGCCAGCGTAACCAGGGACAGGATGAACTACGAGCAGTACTTC. Translated: CASVTRDRMNYEQYF.

In this sample, this clone turned up a few times. The J gene is TRBJ2-7, the V gene TRBV7-9; D is unresolved. The germline V gene has CDR1 SEHNR and CDR2 FQNEAQ (reference sequence). Trimming shortened V by 1 base and J by 4 bases, and 8 bases separated the two germline ends. The CDR3 consists of 13 residues. The CDR3 nucleotides read TGTGCCAGCAGCTTAGGTCTCTATTACGAGCAGTACTTC. Translated, it gives CASSLGLYYEQYF.

The genes are TRBV5-1 and TRBJ1-3, with 7 bases fitting TRBD1. In germline, CDR1 is SGHRS, CDR2 YFSETQ. The CDR3 has 15 residues. V shed 6 bases and J 2 bases; nucleotides not matched to a gene: 8. CDR3: CASTSTGAAGNTIYF. CDR3 DNA: TGCGCCAGCACCTCTACAGGGGCCGCTGGAAACACCATATATTTT.

The CDR3 region has the DNA TGTGCCAGCAGTCCCTGGGACTATTCTGTGCAGACCCAGTACTTC. It translates to CASSPWDYSVQTQYF. The rearrangement joins TRBV27 to TRBJ2-5, with TRBD2 matching 7 bases. This CDR3 spans 15 amino acids. The germline V gene has CDR1 MNHEY and CDR2 SMNVEV (reference sequence). V shed 5 bases and J 6 bases; nucleotides not matched to a gene: 12.

The V call is TRBV7-2, the J call TRBJ2-1, with 13 bases that match TRBD2. The CDR3 is 15 residues long. V lost 2 bases and J lost 10; bases outside the gene matches: 5. CDR1 and CDR2 (germline): SGHTA, FQGNSA. The CDR3 nucleotides are TGTGCCAGCAGCTTAACTAGCGGGGGGGCCTTAGAGCAGTTCTTC. It translates to CASSLTSGGALEQFF.

CDR3 region: CASSWSQGAVEQYF. In nucleotides, the CDR3 is TGTGCCAGCAGCTGGTCACAGGGGGCGGTCGAGCAGTACTTC. The chain links TRBV5-5 to TRBJ2-7; 9 positions agree with TRBD1. Germline-derived CDR1 and CDR2 are SGHKS and YYEKEE (reference sequence). Trimming took 3 bases from V and 6 from J; bases not matched to a gene: 7. CDR3 length: 14 residues.

V and J are TRBV13 and TRBJ1-6; 9 bases map to TRBD1. V lost 4 bases to trimming and J lost 7 bases; unmatched junction nucleotides: 8. There are 16 residues in the CDR3. Looked up from germline, CDR1 is PRHDT and CDR2 is FYEKMQ (reference sequence). CDR3 amino acids: CASSSRTGATNSPLHF. The CDR3 region has the DNA TGTGCCAGCAGCTCCAGGACAGGGGCCACGAATTCACCCCTCCACTTT.

The chain has TRBV19 and TRBJ2-5; TRBD2 matches 7 bases. CDR1 is LNHDA, CDR2 SQIVND, per germline (reference sequence). The V gene end was trimmed by 11 bases and the J gene end by 2 bases; junction bases not matched to a gene: 14. The CDR3 totals 15 residues. For the CDR3, the DNA is TGTGCCTCAGCGACACTCGGCGGGGGTCAAGAGACCCAGTACTTC. As protein: CASATLGGGQETQYF.

The chain combines TRBV6-5 with TRBJ1-5, with 7 bases identical to TRBD1. Trimming removed 6 bases from V and 2 bases from J; junction bases left unmatched: 4. Germline CDR1 MNHEY, CDR2 SVGAGI. The CDR3 covers 14 residues. The CDR3 DNA reads as TGTGCCAGCAGCCAAACAGGGGGCAATCAGCCCCAGCATTTT. It translates to CASSQTGGNQPQHF.

The chain couples TRBV6-5 to TRBJ2-3; TRBD2 matches 7 bases. Losses at the gene ends were 6 bases for V and 1 base for J; bases not matched to a gene: 1. Germline V gene sequence: CDR1 MNHEY, CDR2 SVGAGI. This CDR3 is built from 13 residues. The CDR3 nucleotides are TGTGCCAGCAGCCGGGGGGGCACAGATACGCAGTATTTT. Translation gives CASSRGGTDTQYF.

V usage is TRBV4-1 and J usage is TRBJ2-2; D might be TRBD1 (5 bases). The germline CDR1 and CDR2 sequences are MGHRA and YSYEKL. With 3 bases removed from V and 2 bases from J, the gap between germline ends came to 10 bases. This CDR3 spans 15 amino acids. This CDR3 is CASSQPQGNTGELFF. The CDR3 DNA reads TGCGCCAGCAGCCAGCCTCAGGGTAACACCGGGGAGCTGTTTTTT.

The chain has TRBV29-1 and TRBJ2-7; TRBD1 might be the D (6 bases). Germline loops: CDR1 SQVTM, CDR2 ANQGSEA. V was cut by 4 bases and J by 3 bases, with 13 bases left in between. The CDR3 has 13 residues. In DNA form, the CDR3 reads TGCAGCGTTGTCCTCTCGACAGGCTACGAGCAGTACTTC. It encodes CSVVLSTGYEQYF.

The rearrangement uses TRBV7-2 and TRBJ1-4; 8 nucleotides line up with TRBD1. This CDR3 is 16 amino acids long. The J segment lost 8 bases and the V segment lost 5 bases, leaving 13 bases of the junction unmatched. Germline CDR1 reads SGHTA; CDR2 reads FQGNSA. Here the CDR3 reads CASSPRDRPSGEKLFF. The CDR3 DNA sequence: TGTGCCAGCAGCCCTCGGGACAGGCCCTCGGGGGAAAAACTGTTTTTT.